The clone carrying this TCR beta chain appeared many times. Its antigen is currently unknown. This sample was included in a study of T-cell memory formation after mild COVID-19. Study details: Across donors, TCR clusters were largely donor specific. General study results and limits: Contracting CD4+ clones were located mainly in CM and EM, and CD8+ clones in EMRA. The second-wave clones peaking on day 37 were not confirmed as SARS-CoV-2-specific. Cross-reactive memory appears to have joined, as suggested by some responding clones showing up in pre-infection memory.

TCRdb re-derived calls from the 5' RACE reads in MiXCR, one entry per CDR3 protein. The sample lists under 450,000 distinct CDR3 sequences; around 14% were seen once. The CDR3 runs 17 residues. The germline V gene has CDR1 SNHLY and CDR2 FYNNEI. V lost 6 bases and J lost 2; bases outside the gene matches: 11. The sequencing input was PBMCs or a T cell subset sorted from them (not recorded which). The genes are TRBV2 and TRBJ2-7, with 12 bases fitting TRBD2. The source is a man between 18 and 29 years old who had mild COVID-19 (a few samples of this study predate the infection). Cell type and time point are not known. As DNA, the CDR3 is TGTGCCAGCAGAGCCGGGTGGACTAGCGGGGATCCCTACGAGCAGTACTTC. Protein product: CASRAGWTSGDPYEQYF.